Presented here are 21 T cell receptor beta chains from one specimen sequenced in a study of blood T cell repertoires in COVID-19. The repertoire was sequenced with immunoSEQ multiplex PCR; TCRdb's copy has only in-frame clones and lacks some. The sample shows 150,000 to 200,000 clones, 84% of them seen only once. Sequencing was performed on peripheral blood. Every receptor here comes from a man in his forties who had recovered from COVID-19.

V usage is TRBV6-6 and J usage is TRBJ1-3; 8 bases agree with TRBD1. Trimming removed 6 bases from V and 0 bases from J; junction bases left unmatched: 1. The CDR3 sequence is 14 residues long. Germline V CDR1 and CDR2: MNHNY, SVGAGI (reference sequence). The CDR3 spells CASSGTGSGNTIYF. As DNA, the CDR3 is TGTGCCAGCAGCGGGACAGGCTCTGGAAACACCATATATTTT.

The chain recombines TRBV7-9 with TRBJ2-3; 9 bases line up with TRBD2. The trim removed 5 bases at V and 3 bases at J, leaving 6 bases unmatched. CDR1 is SEHNR and CDR2 is FQNEAQ in the germline V gene (reference sequence). CDR3 length equals 15 residues. CDR3 bases: TGTGCCAGCAGCCCCGAGCGGGGGGTAACAGATACGCAGTATTTT. It encodes CASSPERGVTDTQYF.

The count of this clone is one. The chain employs TRBV6-5 and TRBJ1-6; 7 bases are shared with TRBD1. V lost 7 bases and J lost 4; bases outside the gene matches: 7. Germline loops: CDR1 MNHEY, CDR2 SVGAGI. CDR3 length equals 15 residues. The CDR3 region has the DNA TGTGCCAGCATCTCCGGGACAGCGTATAATTCACCCCTCCACTTT. Amino acids: CASISGTAYNSPLHF.

The V call is TRBV7-3, the J call TRBJ2-3, with unresolved D. The CDR3 has 12 residues. CDR1 is SGHTA and CDR2 is FQGTGA in the germline V gene. Between the trimmed V and J ends, which lost 5 bases and 2 bases, there was a span of 5 bases. CDR3 region: CASSTNTDTQYF. CDR3 DNA: TGTGCCAGCAGCACAAACACAGATACGCAGTATTTT.

The V gene is TRBV2, the J gene TRBJ2-2, with TRBD1 matching over 10 bases. The length of the CDR3 is 14 residues. The V gene end was trimmed by 7 bases and the J gene end by 7 bases; junction bases not matched to a gene: 6. The germline gives CDR1 SNHLY, CDR2 FYNNEI. CDR3: CASTRDRGIGELFF. The CDR3 DNA follows: TGTGCCAGCACCAGGGACAGGGGAATCGGGGAGCTGTTTTTT.

The chain has TRBV2 and TRBJ2-7; 7 bases align to TRBD2. Germline V CDR1 and CDR2: SNHLY, FYNNEI. CDR3 length: 14 residues. The V segment lost 0 bases and the J segment 6 bases; nucleotides outside the gene matches: 5. CDR3 amino acids: CASSEARTRGEQYF. CDR3 in DNA: TGTGCCAGCAGTGAAGCGCGGACTAGGGGCGAGCAGTACTTC.

A word on this clone: Other DNA sequences in the same sample also yield this CDR3. This chain joins TRBV18 and TRBJ2-7; 8 bases are shared with TRBD2. Germline-derived CDR1 and CDR2 are KGHSH and LQKENI. V trimming: 2 bases; J trimming: 4 bases; junction bases outside the gene matches: 4. This CDR3 has 14 amino acids. CDR3 residues: CASSPRAGEYEQYF. Here the CDR3 DNA reads TGTGCCAGCTCACCAAGAGCGGGAGAGTACGAGCAGTACTTC.

CDR3 nucleotides: TGTGCCACCAGCAGAGATCAAGGAAGGGGGTCTGGCTACACCTTC. Translated: CATSRDQGRGSGYTF. This chain connects TRBV15 to TRBJ1-2, with D perhaps TRBD1 (6 bases). This CDR3 comprises 15 residues. Germline V gives CDR1 LNHNV, CDR2 YYDKDF (reference sequence). Trimming removed 0 bases from V and 7 bases from J, with 15 bases in between.

The chain joins TRBV5-1 to TRBJ2-3; no definite D call. V was trimmed by 4 bases and J by 5 bases, leaving 20 bases between them. This CDR3 is built from 16 residues. Germline assignment: CDR1 SGHRS and CDR2 YFSETQ. Written as DNA, the CDR3 is TGCGCCAGCAGCCCGGCGGCTATGGTCACGGGAGATACGCAGTATTTT. This translates into CASSPAAMVTGDTQYF.

The J gene is TRBJ1-4, the V gene TRBV9; TRBD1 aligns across 9 bases. After removal of 4 bases from V and 6 bases from J, the junction contained 4 bases not matched to a gene. This CDR3 spans 14 amino acids. In germline, CDR1 is SGDLS, CDR2 YYNGEE. For the CDR3, the DNA is TGTGCCAGCAGCACCCGGGACAGGGATGAAAAACTGTTTTTT. It yields the protein CASSTRDRDEKLFF.

V usage is TRBV6-1 and J usage is TRBJ2-7; D might be TRBD2 (6 bases). This CDR3 spans 13 amino acids. Germline CDR1 is MNHNS and CDR2 is SASEGT. The V end lost 2 bases, the J end lost 12 bases, and 17 bases lay between the germline ends. The CDR3 bases are TGTGCCAGCAGTGAACTAGGAGGGATCAGGCCGTACTTC. It yields the protein CASSELGGIRPYF.

This clone has only a few counts. The chain employs TRBV11-2 and TRBJ2-5; 10 positions match TRBD1. This CDR3 spans 16 amino acids. Germline values: CDR1 SGHAT, CDR2 FQNNGV. V shed 4 bases and J 4 bases; nucleotides not matched to a gene: 9. Here the CDR3 reads CASSSPGQGLLETQYF. The CDR3 DNA reads as TGTGCCAGCAGCTCACCGGGACAGGGGTTATTAGAGACCCAGTACTTC.

This clone was counted at least ten times. The V call is TRBV5-6, the J call TRBJ2-7; 9 nucleotides line up with TRBD1. The germline gives CDR1 SGHDT, CDR2 YYEEEE. V lost 4 bases to trimming and J lost 7 bases; unmatched junction nucleotides: 6. The length of the CDR3 is 13 residues. CDR3 coding DNA: TGTGCCAGCAGCAAGGACAGGGGCTGGGAGCAGTACTTC. As protein: CASSKDRGWEQYF.

This rearrangement joins TRBV3-1 (or the pseudogene TRBV3-2) to TRBJ1-1; tentatively, D is TRBD1 (5 bases). The germline gives CDR1 LGHDT, CDR2 YNNKEL (reference sequence). V shed 5 bases and J shed 11 bases, with 18 bases lying between them. The CDR3 consists of 13 residues. The CDR3 DNA follows: TGTGCCAGCAGCACCCGACAGCAAAGGGCGGCTTTCTTT. Amino acid sequence: CASSTRQQRAAFF.

CDR3 amino acids: CASSQEGDTIYNEQFF. Written as DNA, the CDR3 is TGTGCCAGCAGCCAGGAAGGGGACACCATCTACAATGAGCAGTTCTTC. The rearrangement joins TRBV3-1 (or the pseudogene TRBV3-2) to TRBJ2-1; D perhaps matches TRBD1 (6 bases). V was pared by 3 bases and J by 3 bases, with 15 bases between. This CDR3 has 16 residues. Germline CDR1 is LGHDT and CDR2 is YNNKEL (reference sequence).

The sample holds a few counts of this clone. The chain couples TRBV28 to TRBJ2-1; 7 bases agree with TRBD1. This CDR3 region has 11 residues. The ends lost 5 bases at V and 10 bases at J; junction bases unmatched: 2. Germline V gene lookup returns CDR1 MDHEN and CDR2 SYDVKM. CDR3: CASSNRGEQFF. The CDR3 nucleotides are TGTGCCAGCAGTAACAGGGGAGAGCAGTTCTTC.

The chain uses TRBV27 and TRBJ2-7; 12 bases map to TRBD2. CDR3 length: 15 residues. CDR1 is MNHEY and CDR2 is SMNVEV in the germline V gene (reference sequence). Germline trimming cut 5 bases from V and 2 bases from J; bases unmatched to any gene: 4. In DNA, the CDR3 is TGTGCCAGCAGTGCCCGACTAGCGGGAGCCTACGAGCAGTACTTC. It codes for CASSARLAGAYEQYF.

The chain couples TRBV4-3 to TRBJ2-7; 7 positions agree with TRBD1. CDR1 is LGHNA and CDR2 is YSLEER in the germline V gene. There are 15 residues in the CDR3. Trimming at V came to 0 bases and at J to 4 bases, leaving 6 bases not matched to a gene. The chain's CDR3 is CASSQDDDRVYEQYF. The CDR3 DNA is TGCGCCAGCAGCCAAGACGACGACAGGGTTTACGAGCAGTACTTC.

The chain links TRBV5-1 to TRBJ1-2; 7 bases agree with TRBD1. The germline V gene encodes CDR1 SGHRS and CDR2 YFSETQ. The length of the CDR3 is 13 residues. V gave up 2 bases and J gave up 8 bases; unmatched junction bases: 6. The CDR3 protein is CASSFGGGQGYTF. CDR3 nucleotide sequence: TGCGCCAGCAGCTTTGGAGGGGGCCAGGGCTACACCTTC.

CDR3 nucleotide sequence: TGTGCCAGCAGCTTAGGTGGGGCAGCGAACACTGAAGCTTTCTTT. This gives the protein CASSLGGAANTEAFF. V is TRBV7-2 and J is TRBJ1-1; possible D gene TRBD1, 5 bases. V gave up 1 base and J gave up 1 base, with 10 bases separating them. Germline V gives CDR1 SGHTA, CDR2 FQGNSA. This CDR3 is 15 amino acids long.

Only a few counts were recorded for this clone. The chain employs TRBV9 and TRBJ1-4, with D unresolved. CDR1 SGDLS and CDR2 YYNGEE come from the germline V gene. V was cut by 1 base and J by 2 bases, with 12 bases left in between. The CDR3 spans 16 residues. In DNA form, the CDR3 reads TGTGCCAGCAGCGTATACGAGGGTCTCACTAATGAAAAACTGTTTTTT. Translation gives CASSVYEGLTNEKLFF.